This is a list of T cell receptor beta chains from one sample in a study of blood T cell repertoires in COVID-19. Profiling relied on immunoSEQ multiplex PCR, and the TCRdb table lists in-frame clones only, not all of them. Of 250,000 or so clones listed, more than 70% were seen once; the top ten hold roughly an eighth. Sequenced input: peripheral blood. The receptors originated from a man at least 80 years old with acute or convalescent COVID-19. Both conserved end residues are part of each CDR3. The order of the fields is clone size, J gene, V gene, D gene, CDR3 protein. A D gene is named only where the DNA matches it firmly. Clone size is not always given. Where it is, it says once, few, many or a class for expanded clones.

NA | TRBJ2-5 | TRBV6-5 | NA | CASIPGPGAKTQYF
once | TRBJ1-5 | TRBV6-5 | NA | CASEETRGQPQHF
NA | TRBJ2-2 | TRBV2 | TRBD1 | CASSGQTGVLTGELFF
NA | TRBJ2-4 | TRBV19 | TRBD1 | CASTGDREGSSAKNIQYF
NA | TRBJ1-4 | TRBV7-9 | TRBD1 | CASSNLRGLTNEKLFF
once | TRBJ1-3 | TRBV7-2 | TRBD1 | CASSLGRSGGENTIYF
once | TRBJ1-4 | TRBV9 | TRBD1 | CASSERTGFNEKLFF
NA | TRBJ1-5 | TRBV6-6 | NA | CASNLEGQPQHF
NA | TRBJ1-2 | TRBV6-2/TRBV6-3 | TRBD1 | CASSPGTANYGYTF
once | TRBJ1-3 | TRBV28 | NA | CASSFHSGNTIYF
NA | TRBJ1-2 | TRBV4-1 | NA | CASSQDLIGYGYTF